This T cell receptor (beta chain) comes out of a study of blood T cell repertoires in COVID-19. The overall study: Samples representing acute and convalescent COVID-19 were sourced from the United States, Italy and Spain. T cells, B-cell-depleted T cells, or PBMCs provided the cDNA or gDNA that served as material.

Sequencing was performed with immunoSEQ multiplex PCR; in TCRdb, only in-frame clones are kept and a portion is missing. This sample carries about 300,000 clones, over 85% of them seen once, and the ten largest clones take 2.9%. The CDR3 is 19 residues long. Trimming stripped 3 bases from V and 0 bases from J, with 21 bases between. The V gene's germline CDR1 is LGHNA and CDR2 YNFKEQ. Residents of about two dozen US areas, aged about 18 to 100 years, made up the participants. Sequenced sample: PBMCs or T cells enriched from blood (not recorded which). The sequence was collected from a woman aged 45-59 years who had been exposed to COVID-19. The chain employs TRBV4-2 and TRBJ1-5; possibly TRBD1 for D (5 bases). The DNA for the CDR3 is TGTGCCAGCAGCCACCGAAGGTCAAGGGGCTATTATAGCAATCAGCCCCAGCATTTT. This sequence encodes CASSHRRSRGYYSNQPQHF.